This T cell receptor beta chain came from a study of shared clonotypes between healthy human individuals. On this clone itself: Its specificity is not known.

The authors loaded about 0.2 ug DNA, roughly 27,000 T cell genomes, into sorted-subset replicate PCRs. As handled by the study authors: Filtering was not the same, since immunoSEQ gave junction-only sequences without quality scores. Using immunoSEQ multiplex PCR, the repertoire was profiled, and TCRdb retains in-frame clones only, with some absent. V and J calls and clone size are those listed in that table; D and trimming were worked out from the DNA. The sample lists more than 1.2 million clones, approximately 98.5% occurring once. General study results and limits: Larger estimated richness was generally recorded for naive subsets relative to memory subsets.

The source is a young man in good health. The sample consisted of naive CD4+ T cells sorted from blood. The subset: CD45RA+ positively selected.

CDR3 sequence reads: CASSYGVAYEQYF. CDR3 in DNA: TGTGCCAGCAGTTACGGCGTCGCATACGAGCAGTACTTC. This chain uses TRBV6-5 with TRBJ2-7; D remains ambiguous. This CDR3 contains 13 residues. V was shortened by 2 bases and J by 4 bases, with 9 bases between the two germline ends. The germline gives CDR1 MNHEY, CDR2 SVGAGI.